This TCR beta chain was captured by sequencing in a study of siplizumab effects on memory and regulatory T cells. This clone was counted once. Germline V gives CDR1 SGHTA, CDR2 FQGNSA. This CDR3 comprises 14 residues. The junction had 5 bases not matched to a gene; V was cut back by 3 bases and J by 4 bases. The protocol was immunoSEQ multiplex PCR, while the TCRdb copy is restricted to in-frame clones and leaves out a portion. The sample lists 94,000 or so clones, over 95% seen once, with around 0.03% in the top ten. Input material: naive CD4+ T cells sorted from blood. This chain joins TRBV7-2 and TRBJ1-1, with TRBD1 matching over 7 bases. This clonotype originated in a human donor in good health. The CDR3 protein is CASSFDRVSTEAFF. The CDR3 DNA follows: TGTGCCAGCAGCTTTGACAGGGTATCCACTGAAGCTTTCTTT.